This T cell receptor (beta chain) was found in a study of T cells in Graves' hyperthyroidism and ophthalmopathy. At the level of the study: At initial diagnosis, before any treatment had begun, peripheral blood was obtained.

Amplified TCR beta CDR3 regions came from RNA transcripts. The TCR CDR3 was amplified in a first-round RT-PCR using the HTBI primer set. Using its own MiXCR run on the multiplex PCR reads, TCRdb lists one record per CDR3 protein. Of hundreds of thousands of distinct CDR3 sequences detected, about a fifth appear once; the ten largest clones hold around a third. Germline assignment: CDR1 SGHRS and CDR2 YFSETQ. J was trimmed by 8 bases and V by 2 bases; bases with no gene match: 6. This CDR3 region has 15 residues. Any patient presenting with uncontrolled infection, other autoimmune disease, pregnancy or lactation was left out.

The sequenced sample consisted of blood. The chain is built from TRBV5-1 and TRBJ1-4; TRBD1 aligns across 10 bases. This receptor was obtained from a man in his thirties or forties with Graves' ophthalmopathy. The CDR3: CASSFRGQGLEKLFF. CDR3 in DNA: TGCGCCAGCAGCTTCAGGGGACAGGGGCTCGAAAAACTGTTTTTT. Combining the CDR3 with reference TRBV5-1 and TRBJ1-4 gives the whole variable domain KAGVTQTPRYLIKTRGQQVTLSCSPISGHRSVSWYQQTPGQGLQFLFEYFSETQRNKGNFPGRFSGRQFSNSRSEMNVSTLELGDSALYLCASSFRGQGLEKLFFGSGTQLSVL.